Shown below are 31 T cell receptor beta chains from a single sample sequenced in a study of cytomegalovirus exposure and HLA in healthy donors. The primer mix had 60 Vbeta and 13 Jbeta primers. TCRdb keeps only in-frame clones here, not all; method: immunoSEQ multiplex PCR. This table has 120,000 or so clones, roughly four fifths appearing once. The sample taken for sequencing was PBMCs. The receptors were sampled from a man between 35 and 55 years old in good health and CMV-seronegative.

The V call is TRBV28, the J call TRBJ2-6, with D unresolved. The germline V gene encodes CDR1 MDHEN and CDR2 SYDVKM. This CDR3 has 13 amino acids. Trimming stripped 3 bases from V and 3 bases from J, with 3 bases between. The CDR3 loop is CASSFIGANVLTF. The CDR3 DNA reads as TGTGCCAGCAGTTTCATTGGGGCCAACGTCCTGACTTTC.

This sequence joins TRBV30 and TRBJ1-2, with 10 bases aligning to TRBD1. Germline V CDR1 and CDR2: GTSNPN, SVGIG (reference sequence). V lost 6 bases and J lost 8; bases outside the gene matches: 15. This CDR3 has 15 amino acids. In nucleotides, the CDR3 is TGTGCCTGTGAACCTGGGGGACAGGGGTTGAGCGGCTACACCTTC. Encoded protein: CACEPGGQGLSGYTF.

The V call is TRBV16, the J call TRBJ1-2; D remains ambiguous. The V and J ends lost 4 bases and 8 bases respectively, with 14 bases between them. Germline V CDR1 and CDR2: KGHSY, FQNENV. CDR3 length: 13 residues. CDR3 in DNA: TGTGCCAGCAGCCTTTATGAGACTCTCGGCTACACCTTC. Translating it yields CASSLYETLGYTF.

The genes are TRBV19 and TRBJ1-5, with D possibly matching TRBD1 (6 bases). Trimming cost V 1 base and J 6 bases, with 10 bases left between them. The CDR3 loop spans 14 amino acids. The V gene's germline CDR1 is LNHDA and CDR2 SQIVND (reference sequence). The CDR3 loop is CASSIVGAFQPQHF. CDR3 nucleotide sequence: TGTGCCAGTAGTATAGTGGGGGCATTTCAGCCCCAGCATTTT. The whole variable domain, filled in from reference TRBV19 and TRBJ1-5, reads DGGITQSPKYLFRKEGQNVTLSCEQNLNHDAMYWYRQDPGQGLRLIYYSQIVNDFQKGDIAEGYSVSREKKESFPLTVTSAQKNPTAFYLCASSIVGAFQPQHFGDGTRLSIL.

The chain's CDR3 is CASSRYGGDGDTQYF. DNA for the CDR3: TGCGCCAGCAGCCGGTACGGAGGGGATGGAGATACGCAGTATTTT. The chain employs TRBV4-3 and TRBJ2-3, with a tentative D call TRBD2 (6 bases). This CDR3 is built from 15 residues. V lost 4 bases and J lost 5, with 16 bases in between. Germline V lookup: CDR1 LGHNA, CDR2 YSLEER.

The CDR3, as DNA: TGCGCCAGCAGCTTACAGGGCAGCTCCTACAATGAGCAGTTCTTC. It encodes CASSLQGSSYNEQFF. The chain employs TRBV5-1 and TRBJ2-1, with D possibly matching TRBD1 (6 bases). The ends were cut back, 2 bases at V and 0 bases at J, with 9 bases in the middle. Germline CDR1 SGHRS, CDR2 YFSETQ. The CDR3 contains 15 residues.

This clone was seen only once. V is TRBV5-1 and J is TRBJ2-2; the D gene is possibly TRBD2 (6 bases). Germline V gives CDR1 SGHRS, CDR2 YFSETQ. The length of the CDR3 is 14 residues. Trimming removed 0 bases from V and 5 bases from J, with 8 bases in between. In DNA form, the CDR3 reads TGCGCCAGCAGCTTGGCCGGGAGAACCGGGGAGCTGTTTTTT. This translates into CASSLAGRTGELFF.

The chain couples TRBV29-1 to TRBJ2-1; 8 bases are shared with TRBD1. The CDR3 has 11 amino acids. Germline values: CDR1 SQVTM, CDR2 ANQGSEA. CDR3 amino acids: CRARQGNEQFF. As DNA, the CDR3 is TGCAGAGCTCGACAGGGGAATGAGCAGTTCTTC.

This clone occurred a few times. CDR3: CSVAGFSGNTIYF. The CDR3 DNA reads as TGCAGCGTTGCGGGATTCTCTGGAAACACCATATATTTT. The V gene is TRBV29-1, the J gene TRBJ1-3; D unclear. The CDR3 runs 13 residues. V shed 4 bases and J shed 0 bases, with 7 bases lying between them. Germline values: CDR1 SQVTM, CDR2 ANQGSEA.

This clone was observed a handful of times. J is TRBJ2-7 and V is TRBV27, with 8 positions matching TRBD2. Per germline, CDR1 MNHEY and CDR2 SMNVEV (reference sequence). This CDR3 spans 15 amino acids. The junction had 7 bases not matched to a gene; V was cut back by 5 bases and J by 1 base. The CDR3 loop is CASSTRLATSYEQYF. The CDR3, as DNA: TGTGCCAGCAGTACTCGACTAGCGACATCCTACGAGCAGTACTTC.

Points on this clone: Compared with germline, one end of the junction differs, possibly owing to a read error. Other DNA sequences within the sample encode an identical CDR3. The chain couples TRBV5-8 to TRBJ1-1; 11 bases fit TRBD1. The CDR3 extends over 19 amino acids. In germline, CDR1 is SGHTS, CDR2 YDEGEE. This CDR3 reads CASSLSPGDRGYRNTEAFF. DNA of the CDR3: TGCGCCAGCAGCTTGAGTCCCGGGGACAGGGGGTATAGGAACACTGAAGCTTTCTTT.

The chain combines TRBV10-1 with TRBJ1-5; TRBD1 might be the D (5 bases). This CDR3 contains 13 residues. CDR1 and CDR2 from the germline V gene are WNHNN and SYGVQD (reference sequence). Trimming removed 8 bases from V and 6 bases from J, with 14 bases in between. The CDR3 sequence: CASPEVTGQPQHF. In DNA, the CDR3 is TGCGCCAGCCCTGAGGTCACAGGTCAGCCCCAGCATTTT.

The chain carries TRBV5-1 and TRBJ2-1; 7 bases agree with TRBD2. This CDR3 spans 15 amino acids. Germline lookup yields CDR1 SGHRS and CDR2 YFSETQ. With V trimmed by 2 bases and J by 1 base, 3 bases remained unmatched. The CDR3 DNA sequence: TGCGCCAGCAGCTTCGCTAGCGGTTCCTACAATGAGCAGTTCTTC. Amino acid sequence: CASSFASGSYNEQFF.

V usage is TRBV21-1 and J usage is TRBJ2-7; TRBD2, the table's D call, was not compared with the DNA. TRBV21-1 is noted as a pseudogene. The CDR3 has 20 residues. CDR3 loop: CASSKVGKSSGTRPLYEQYF. The CDR3 DNA sequence: TGTGCCAGCAGCAAAGTTGGAAAGTCTAGCGGAACCCGCCCCCTCTACGAGCAGTACTTC.

This CDR3 reads CASSFDEQQPQHF. The DNA of the CDR3 is TGTGCCAGCAGTTTTGATGAGCAACAGCCCCAGCATTTT. The chain couples TRBV28 to TRBJ1-5, with unresolved D. The germline V gene encodes CDR1 MDHEN and CDR2 SYDVKM. The CDR3 spans 13 residues. Between the trimmed V and J ends, which lost 3 bases and 7 bases, there was a span of 10 bases.

The chain links TRBV28 to TRBJ2-5, with 8 bases matching TRBD1. The germline CDR1 and CDR2 sequences are MDHEN and SYDVKM. After removal of 2 bases from V and 5 bases from J, the junction contained 13 bases not matched to a gene. CDR3 length: 17 amino acids. CDR3 protein: CASSLIRGRAGRETQYF. The CDR3, as DNA: TGTGCCAGCAGTTTAATCAGGGGGCGAGCGGGCAGGGAGACCCAGTACTTC.

The rearrangement uses TRBV6-5 and TRBJ1-2; possible D gene TRBD1, 5 bases. Deletions cut 6 bases from V and 5 bases from J, with 16 bases between. Looked up from germline, CDR1 is MNHEY and CDR2 is SVGAGI. The CDR3 covers 14 residues. The CDR3 is CASRNRAQGYGYTF. The DNA of the CDR3 is TGTGCCAGCAGAAACCGGGCCCAGGGTTATGGCTACACCTTC.

In this sample, this clone turned up a few times. The rearrangement links TRBV7-9 to TRBJ2-2; no clear D gene. With 10 bases removed from V and 0 bases from J, the gap between germline ends came to 12 bases. Germline CDR1 and CDR2: SEHNR and FQNEAQ (reference sequence). This CDR3 region has 14 residues. The CDR3 coding sequence is TGTGCCATCCGGTTACAGACGAACACCGGGGAGCTGTTTTTT. It yields the protein CAIRLQTNTGELFF. The whole variable domain, filled in from reference TRBV7-9 and TRBJ2-2, reads DTGVSQNPRHKITKRGQNVTFRCDPISEHNRLYWYRQTLGQGPEFLTYFQNEAQLEKSRLLSDRFSAERPKGSFSTLEIQRTEQGDSAMYLCAIRLQTNTGELFFGEGSRLTVL.

This chain joins TRBV7-9 and TRBJ1-6, with TRBD1 matching over 8 bases. The CDR3 sequence is 14 residues long. Germline loops: CDR1 SEHNR, CDR2 FQNEAQ (reference sequence). V was clipped by 3 bases and J by 5 bases; unmatched bases: 0. The CDR3 sequence: CASSLTGDNSPLHF. The CDR3 coding sequence is TGTGCCAGCAGCTTGACAGGGGATAATTCACCCCTCCACTTT.

The chain recombines TRBV30 with TRBJ2-7; perhaps TRBD1 as D (5 bases). Trimming took off 0 bases at V and 5 bases at J, with 14 bases between the two ends. This CDR3 contains 14 residues. CDR1 and CDR2 from the germline V gene are GTSNPN and SVGIG (reference sequence). The CDR3 region is CAWSVSRQINEQYF. For the CDR3, the DNA is TGTGCCTGGAGTGTAAGTAGACAGATAAACGAGCAGTACTTC.

CDR3 sequence (DNA): TGTGCCAGCAGTGATTCGACAGGGATAGAGACCCAGTACTTC. This codes for CASSDSTGIETQYF. The genes are TRBV6-1 and TRBJ2-5; TRBD1 agrees at 7 bases. Per germline, CDR1 MNHNS and CDR2 SASEGT. The CDR3 length is 14 residues. The trim removed 3 bases at V and 4 bases at J, leaving 5 bases unmatched.

The J gene is TRBJ1-2, the V gene TRBV7-9; D not certain. Germline CDR1 and CDR2: SEHNR and FQNEAQ (reference sequence). The CDR3 has 14 amino acids. Trimming left V 5 bases short and J 1 base short, with 11 bases between. CDR3 DNA: TGTGCCAGCAGCGACCTCGGGTATAACTATGGCTACACCTTC. Translated: CASSDLGYNYGYTF.

The V and J genes are TRBV2 and TRBJ2-7, with D maybe TRBD1 (6 bases). Germline V gives CDR1 SNHLY, CDR2 FYNNEI. The CDR3 covers 13 residues. Between the trimmed V and J ends, which lost 9 bases and 9 bases, there was a span of 21 bases. CDR3 in DNA: TGTGCCAGTAGAGACAGGTTCCTCGTAGGGCAGTACTTC. It codes for CASRDRFLVGQYF.

The J gene is TRBJ1-4, the V gene TRBV5-4; D might be TRBD1 (5 bases). V lost 0 bases and J lost 0, with 12 bases in between. This CDR3 region has 17 residues. Germline V gene data show CDR1 as SGHNT and CDR2 as YYREEE (reference sequence). CDR3 protein: CASSLGGGTATNEKLFF. CDR3 in DNA: TGTGCCAGCAGCTTGGGGGGGGGTACGGCAACTAATGAAAAACTGTTTTTT. The full variable domain, completed using reference TRBV5-4 and TRBJ1-4, is ETGVTQSPTHLIKTRGQQVTLRCSSQSGHNTVSWYQQALGQGPQFIFQYYREEENGRGNFPPRFSGLQFPNYSSELNVNALELDDSALYLCASSLGGGTATNEKLFFGSGTQLSVL.

On this clone: Other DNA sequences in the same sample also yield this CDR3. The rearrangement links TRBV19 to TRBJ2-1, with D perhaps TRBD1 (6 bases). Germline V gives CDR1 LNHDA, CDR2 SQIVND (reference sequence). This CDR3 comprises 15 residues. The V end lost 6 bases, the J end lost 0 bases, and 12 bases lay between the germline ends. CDR3 DNA: TGTGCCAGTAGGATCGACAGGTCCTCCTACAATGAGCAGTTCTTC. This sequence encodes CASRIDRSSYNEQFF.

This clone was found once. V usage is TRBV7-3 and J usage is TRBJ2-5, with D perhaps TRBD2 (6 bases). CDR3 size: 13 residues. Trimming left V 1 base short and J 5 bases short, with 8 bases between. Germline CDR1 reads SGHTA; CDR2 reads FQGTGA. The CDR3 reads CASSLRRGETQYF. The CDR3 DNA sequence: TGTGCCAGCAGCTTAAGACGGGGGGAGACCCAGTACTTC.

This clone was seen only once. This rearrangement joins TRBV10-3 to TRBJ2-7; TRBD2 is a possible D gene (6 bases). The germline CDR1 and CDR2 sequences are ENHRY and SYGVKD. The germline V and J ends were trimmed by 6 bases and 7 bases, with 19 bases remaining between them. This CDR3 is 14 amino acids long. The CDR3: CAIRRDPVIREQYF. Written as DNA, the CDR3 is TGTGCCATCAGGCGGGATCCCGTCATACGAGAGCAGTACTTC.

The V gene is TRBV2, the J gene TRBJ2-2; 7 positions agree with TRBD2. This CDR3 comprises 15 residues. Germline CDR1 is SNHLY and CDR2 is FYNNEI. The ends lost 3 bases at V and 7 bases at J; junction bases unmatched: 8. The CDR3 DNA reads as TGTGCCAGCAGTGATTCCGCGGGAGCGGTCGGGGAGCTGTTTTTT. This codes for CASSDSAGAVGELFF.

The CDR3 sequence: CATSRGGDSLNEKLFF. The DNA for the CDR3 is TGTGCCACCAGCAGAGGGGGGGACAGCCTTAATGAAAAACTGTTTTTT. The chain uses TRBV15 and TRBJ1-4; 7 bases agree with TRBD1. The CDR3 runs 16 residues. J gave up 4 bases and V 1 base, and 6 bases lay outside the gene matches. Per germline, CDR1 LNHNV and CDR2 YYDKDF (reference sequence).

This clone has more than one count but fewer than ten. The chain carries TRBV7-3 and TRBJ1-2, with 7 bases matching TRBD1. V lost 5 bases to trimming and J lost 4 bases; unmatched junction nucleotides: 7. CDR1 and CDR2 from the germline V gene are SGHTA and FQGTGA. The CDR3 consists of 14 residues. The CDR3 coding sequence is TGTGCCAGCAGCCCGACAGGGTTCGGCTATGGCTACACCTTC. This sequence encodes CASSPTGFGYGYTF.

This clone has only a few counts. The rearrangement links TRBV4-3 to TRBJ2-2, with TRBD2 matching over 10 bases. The CDR3 extends over 16 amino acids. Looked up from germline, CDR1 is LGHNA and CDR2 is YSLEER. The ends lost 0 bases at V and 6 bases at J; junction bases unmatched: 4. The CDR3 region has the DNA TGCGCCAGCAGCCAAGAGGCACTAGCGGGACCCGGGGAGCTGTTTTTT. Translating it yields CASSQEALAGPGELFF.